These 32 T cell receptor beta chains came from one sample sequenced in a study of blood T cells in healthy people across ages. For the second PCR, which ran for about 6 to 11 cycles, a sample-barcoded 5' primer and a J-beta primer mix were used. TCRdb reprocessed the 5' RACE reads via MiXCR and lists one record per CDR3 protein. This sample has around 1,600,000 distinct CDR3 sequences; approximately 39% occur once, and the top ten carry around 4%. The material sequenced was blood. Source of these receptors: a woman between 18 and 29 years old in good health.

This chain links TRBV6-5 with TRBJ1-5; the match to TRBD1 covers 7 bases. CDR3 length: 15 residues. V shed 6 bases and J 3 bases; nucleotides not matched to a gene: 8. Per germline, CDR1 MNHEY and CDR2 SVGAGI. This CDR3 reads CASSEDRSHNQPQHF. The CDR3 region has the DNA TGTGCCAGCAGCGAGGACAGGTCGCACAATCAGCCCCAGCATTTT.

This clonotype showed up just a few times. The V call is TRBV7-6, the J call TRBJ2-3; 9 bases are shared with TRBD2. V lost 1 base and J lost 4; bases outside the gene matches: 6. The CDR3 sequence is 16 residues long. Looked up from germline, CDR1 is SGHVS and CDR2 is FNYEAQ. The CDR3 reads CASSLELAGMADTQYF. The DNA for the CDR3 is TGTGCCAGCAGCTTAGAGCTAGCGGGAATGGCAGATACGCAGTATTTT. The complete variable domain, with remaining parts taken from reference TRBV7-6 and TRBJ2-3, reads GAGVSQSPRYKVTKRGQDVALRCDPISGHVSLYWYRQALGQGPEFLTYFNYEAQQDKSGLPNDRFSAERPEGSISTLTIQRTEQRDSAMYRCASSLELAGMADTQYFGPGTRLTVL.

In its sample, this clonotype was seen a few times. The chain links TRBV4-2 to TRBJ2-1; 8 bases line up with TRBD2. The CDR3 loop spans 16 amino acids. Per germline, CDR1 LGHNA and CDR2 YNFKEQ. V lost 5 bases and J lost 4; bases outside the gene matches: 10. CDR3 coding DNA: TGTGCCAGCAGCTCCCCATGGACTAGCAGATACAATGAGCAGTTCTTC. Translated, it gives CASSSPWTSRYNEQFF.

Of note for this clonotype: A much more abundant neighbour one base away suggests this may be a read error. This chain joins TRBV12-3 or TRBV12-4 and TRBJ2-6; D is perhaps TRBD2 (5 bases). The ends were cut back, 8 bases at V and 0 bases at J, with 8 bases in the middle. The CDR3 length is 14 residues. This CDR3 reads CASGESSGANVLTF. DNA for the CDR3: TGTGCCAGCGGGGAGAGCTCTGGGGCCAACGTCCTGACTTTC.

The V call is TRBV6-1, the J call TRBJ1-5; tentatively, D is TRBD1 (5 bases). This CDR3 is built from 12 residues. Germline CDR1 reads MNHNS; CDR2 reads SASEGT. The V end lost 10 bases, the J end lost 6 bases, and 13 bases lay between the germline ends. The CDR3 spells CATVWGVQPQHF. DNA for the CDR3: TGTGCCACCGTGTGGGGGGTTCAGCCCCAGCATTTT.

This clonotype was detected only a few times. The rearrangement joins TRBV28 to TRBJ2-7; possible D gene TRBD1, 6 bases. V was shortened by 6 bases and J by 4 bases, with 16 bases between the two germline ends. The germline gives CDR1 MDHEN, CDR2 SYDVKM. The CDR3 covers 14 residues. The CDR3 reads CASSFRGSAYEQYF. Here the CDR3 DNA reads TGTGCCAGCAGCTTCAGGGGCTCCGCTTACGAGCAGTACTTC. Full variable domain (outside the CDR3, taken from reference TRBV28 and TRBJ2-7): DVKVTQSSRYLVKRTGEKVFLECVQDMDHENMFWYRQDPGLGLRLIYFSYDVKMKEKGDIPEGYSVSREKKERFSLILESASTNQTSMYLCASSFRGSAYEQYFGPGTRLTVT.

The chain couples TRBV7-3 to TRBJ2-3; TRBD2 matches 7 bases. Germline V CDR1 and CDR2: SGHTA, FQGTGA. V lost 7 bases, J lost 3 bases, and 7 bases stayed unmatched. This CDR3 contains 14 residues. The CDR3 sequence is CASKRGSGTDTQYF. In DNA form, the CDR3 reads TGTGCCAGCAAGCGCGGGAGTGGGACAGATACGCAGTATTTT.

V is TRBV20-1 and J is TRBJ2-1, with D perhaps matching TRBD2 (5 bases). CDR1 and CDR2 from the germline V gene are DFQATT and SNEGSKA (reference sequence). The V end lost 0 bases, the J end lost 0 bases, and 12 bases lay between the germline ends. CDR3 length: 16 residues. CDR3 DNA: TGCAGTGCTAGAGATTTACGGACTGGCTCCTACAATGAGCAGTTCTTC. Encoded protein: CSARDLRTGSYNEQFF.

This sequence joins TRBV19 and TRBJ2-5, with a possible D match to TRBD2 (5 bases). V gave up 3 bases and J gave up 4 bases, with 9 bases separating them. Germline CDR1 reads LNHDA; CDR2 reads SQIVND (reference sequence). CDR3 length: 13 residues. The chain's CDR3 is CASSIVGRETQYF. The CDR3 nucleotides are TGTGCCAGTAGTATTGTTGGGAGAGAGACCCAGTACTTC.

V usage is TRBV27 and J usage is TRBJ2-2, with 8 bases aligning to TRBD2. Trimming took 0 bases from V and 3 from J; bases not matched to a gene: 3. CDR1 MNHEY and CDR2 SMNVEV come from the germline V gene (reference sequence). This CDR3 region has 16 residues. CDR3 nucleotide sequence: TGTGCCAGCAGTTTATCCCCGGGAGGGGACACCGGGGAGCTGTTTTTT. Translation gives CASSLSPGGDTGELFF.

This clonotype was seen a few times. This rearrangement joins TRBV20-1 to TRBJ2-1; no reliable D call. The CDR3 sequence is 13 residues long. V was cut by 6 bases and J by 3 bases, with 12 bases left in between. CDR1 is DFQATT and CDR2 is SNEGSKA in the germline V gene (reference sequence). The CDR3 spells CSARMGFYNEQFF. The CDR3 DNA follows: TGCAGTGCCCGCATGGGGTTCTACAATGAGCAGTTCTTC.

The rearrangement joins TRBV9 to TRBJ2-3, with 8 positions matching TRBD2. There are 16 residues in the CDR3. The V segment lost 2 bases and the J segment 4 bases; nucleotides outside the gene matches: 9. CDR1 and CDR2 from the germline V gene are SGDLS and YYNGEE. CDR3 sequence reads: CASSVDLSGRADTQYF. CDR3 DNA sequence: TGTGCCAGCAGCGTGGATCTCTCCGGGAGGGCAGATACGCAGTATTTT.

This clonotype was detected a few times. The J gene is TRBJ2-3, the V gene TRBV5-1, with TRBD2 as a possible D gene (6 bases). CDR3 length: 14 residues. Germline V CDR1 and CDR2: SGHRS, YFSETQ. The V gene lost 5 bases and the J gene lost 2 bases, with 12 bases spanning the gap. In DNA form, the CDR3 reads TGCGCCAGCAGTCGAGCGGGCATCACAGATACGCAGTATTTT. Its translation is CASSRAGITDTQYF. Looking up the rest from reference TRBV5-1 and TRBJ2-3 gives the full variable domain: KAGVTQTPRYLIKTRGQQVTLSCSPISGHRSVSWYQQTPGQGLQFLFEYFSETQRNKGNFPGRFSGRQFSNSRSEMNVSTLELGDSALYLCASSRAGITDTQYFGPGTRLTVL.

V is TRBV24-1 and J is TRBJ2-5, with 7 bases fitting TRBD1. TRBJ2-7 matches the DNA end more closely, so the J call is doubtful. The germline V gene has CDR1 KGHDR and CDR2 SFDVKD. The CDR3 loop spans 15 amino acids. The CDR3 is CATSDFPGTEVEQYF. In nucleotides, the CDR3 is TGTGCCACCAGTGATTTCCCCGGGACAGAGGTCGAGCAGTACTTC.

This clonotype turned up a few times. The rearrangement joins TRBV27 to TRBJ2-5, with 7 bases fitting TRBD1. This CDR3 has 15 amino acids. After removal of 5 bases from V and 4 bases from J, the junction contained 10 bases not matched to a gene. Per the germline V gene, CDR1 is MNHEY and CDR2 is SMNVEV (reference sequence). The CDR3 is CASSPTGTDGETQYF. As DNA, the CDR3 is TGTGCCAGCAGTCCGACCGGGACAGATGGAGAGACCCAGTACTTC.

In the case of this clonotype: One end of the junction is discordant with germline, which a read error may explain. The rearrangement links TRBV6-1 to TRBJ2-7, with D perhaps matching TRBD2 (6 bases). From germline, CDR1 is MNHNS and CDR2 SASEGT. This CDR3 has 15 residues. CDR3 in DNA: TGTGTCAGCAGTGGTAGGGACTTCCAATCCTACGAGCAGTACTTC. Its protein product is CVSSGRDFQSYEQYF.

Only a few counts were recorded for this clonotype. This chain connects TRBV20-1 to TRBJ1-4, with D uncertain. The germline V gene encodes CDR1 DFQATT and CDR2 SNEGSKA (reference sequence). V was cut by 3 bases and J by 8 bases, with 7 bases left in between. This CDR3 is 11 amino acids long. The CDR3 loop is CSARTGEKLFF. The CDR3 DNA sequence: TGCAGTGCTAGGACGGGGGAAAAACTGTTTTTT.

The chain carries TRBV29-1 and TRBJ1-5; D is possibly TRBD1 (5 bases). In germline, CDR1 is SQVTM, CDR2 ANQGSEA. The ends were cut back, 3 bases at V and 4 bases at J, with 10 bases in the middle. This CDR3 is 13 amino acids long. The CDR3 DNA reads TGCAGCGTTGACACAGGCAAGAATCAGCCCCAGCATTTT. It encodes CSVDTGKNQPQHF. The whole variable domain, filled in from reference TRBV29-1 and TRBJ1-5, reads SAVISQKPSRDICQRGTSLTIQCQVDSQVTMMFWYRQQPGQSLTLIATANQGSEATYESGFVIDKFPISRPNLTFSTLTVSNMSPEDSSIYLCSVDTGKNQPQHFGDGTRLSIL.

This chain joins TRBV24-1 and TRBJ2-3, with 7 bases that match TRBD1. The CDR3 totals 12 residues. Germline-derived CDR1 and CDR2 are KGHDR and SFDVKD. The CDR3 sequence is CVTMTGWGTQYF. In nucleotides, the CDR3 is TGTGTCACTATGACAGGGTGGGGTACGCAGTATTTT.

For the CDR3, the DNA is TGTGCCAGCAGCAGACAGGGGGCAGACTCACCCCTCCACTTT. Its translation: CASSRQGADSPLHF. The chain is built from TRBV9 and TRBJ1-6, with 10 bases fitting TRBD1. Trimming removed 4 bases from V and 10 bases from J; junction bases left unmatched: 5. Germline CDR1 SGDLS, CDR2 YYNGEE. This CDR3 has 14 residues.

This clonotype was counted between two and nine times. The chain joins TRBV27 to TRBJ1-6; the D gene is possibly TRBD1 (5 bases). Germline assignment: CDR1 MNHEY and CDR2 SMNVEV (reference sequence). V lost 6 bases and J lost 7, with 10 bases in between. The CDR3 runs 13 residues. Here the CDR3 DNA reads TGTGCCAGCAGAGGGGTCTTAAATTCACCCCTCCACTTT. Residues: CASRGVLNSPLHF.

This chain connects TRBV28 to TRBJ2-7; 7 bases agree with TRBD2. This CDR3 has 14 amino acids. The germline V gene encodes CDR1 MDHEN and CDR2 SYDVKM. Germline trimming cut 3 bases from V and 3 bases from J; bases unmatched to any gene: 5. The CDR3 DNA follows: TGTGCCAGCAGTTTCGCCCTAGCGGACTACGAGCAGTACTTC. Protein product: CASSFALADYEQYF.

The rearrangement links TRBV20-1 to TRBJ2-7; 8 bases map to TRBD2. The junction had 5 bases not matched to a gene; V was cut back by 3 bases and J by 1 base. The CDR3 is 14 residues long. CDR1 and CDR2 from the germline V gene are DFQATT and SNEGSKA (reference sequence). This CDR3 is CSASTGGRSYEQYF. The CDR3, as DNA: TGCAGTGCTAGTACTGGCGGGAGGTCCTACGAGCAGTACTTC.

This clonotype was recorded a few times. J is TRBJ2-7 and V is TRBV4-2; D remains unclear. This CDR3 is built from 15 residues. Trimming shortened V by 0 bases and J by 0 bases, and 9 bases separated the two germline ends. CDR1 is LGHNA and CDR2 is YNFKEQ in the germline V gene. CDR3 protein: CASSQEGAASYEQYF. As DNA, the CDR3 is TGTGCCAGCAGCCAAGAGGGCGCGGCCTCCTACGAGCAGTACTTC.

This clonotype has just a few counts. The rearrangement links TRBV6-5 to TRBJ2-7, with D tentatively TRBD1 (6 bases). The germline V and J ends were trimmed by 2 bases and 5 bases, with 13 bases remaining between them. Germline V gene sequence: CDR1 MNHEY, CDR2 SVGAGI. The CDR3 loop spans 14 amino acids. DNA of the CDR3: TGTGCCAGCAGTTACGTGGGGGCGAGGAACGAGCAGTACTTC. Translating it yields CASSYVGARNEQYF.

The V gene is TRBV4-3, the J gene TRBJ2-5; D assignment may be TRBD1 or TRBD2 (5 bases each). The CDR3 runs 16 residues. Germline lookup yields CDR1 LGHNA and CDR2 YSLEER. V lost 0 bases and J 9 bases, leaving 20 bases between the germline ends. The CDR3 protein is CASSQDPDYSAGSQYF. For the CDR3, the DNA is TGCGCCAGCAGCCAAGATCCCGATTATAGCGCAGGGTCCCAGTACTTC.

The chain joins TRBV11-2 to TRBJ2-6; maybe TRBD1 (5 bases). Germline V gene sequence: CDR1 SGHAT, CDR2 FQNNGV. The CDR3 spans 18 residues. With 5 bases removed from V and 0 bases from J, the gap between germline ends came to 17 bases. CDR3 DNA sequence: TGTGCCAGCAGCCCCCCTTTTGGTGACAGCTCTGGGGCCAACGTCCTGACTTTC. It codes for CASSPPFGDSSGANVLTF. The complete variable domain, with remaining parts taken from reference TRBV11-2 and TRBJ2-6, reads EAGVAQSPRYKIIEKRQSVAFWCNPISGHATLYWYQQILGQGPKLLIQFQNNGVVDDSQLPKDRFSAERLKGVDSTLKIQPAKLEDSAVYLCASSPPFGDSSGANVLTFGAGSRLTVL.

This sequence joins TRBV29-1 and TRBJ1-4; 7 positions match TRBD1. This CDR3 has 12 residues. Germline V gene lookup returns CDR1 SQVTM and CDR2 ANQGSEA. V dropped 7 bases and J dropped 8; count of bases not matched to a gene: 7. CDR3 amino acids: CSGGTAPEKLFF. The CDR3 DNA reads as TGCAGCGGAGGGACAGCACCGGAAAAACTGTTTTTT.

The chain joins TRBV28 to TRBJ1-2, with a weak D call TRBD1 (5 bases). CDR1 and CDR2 from the germline V gene are MDHEN and SYDVKM. V lost 3 bases and J lost 3, with 11 bases in between. The CDR3 has 14 amino acids. This chain's CDR3 is CASSFGGNYYGYTF. The CDR3 region has the DNA TGTGCCAGCAGTTTTGGGGGGAATTACTATGGCTACACCTTC.

The chain is built from TRBV12-3 or TRBV12-4 and TRBJ2-1, with 7 positions matching TRBD2. This CDR3 region has 20 residues. Unmatched junction bases numbered 19, after V lost 1 base and J lost 4 bases. The CDR3 sequence: CASSLVAGDPMGYRYNEQFF. CDR3 DNA: TGTGCCAGCAGTTTAGTGGCGGGGGATCCTATGGGGTACCGGTACAATGAGCAGTTCTTC.

The chain joins TRBV5-1 to TRBJ2-3, with D maybe TRBD1 (5 bases). Trimming cost V 3 bases and J 2 bases, with 13 bases left between them. The CDR3 spans 15 residues. The germline V gene has CDR1 SGHRS and CDR2 YFSETQ. In nucleotides, the CDR3 is TGCGCCAGCAGCTGGGGCAGGCCCTCCACAGATACGCAGTATTTT. It specifies CASSWGRPSTDTQYF. Based on the CDR3 plus reference TRBV5-1 and TRBJ2-3, the full variable domain is KAGVTQTPRYLIKTRGQQVTLSCSPISGHRSVSWYQQTPGQGLQFLFEYFSETQRNKGNFPGRFSGRQFSNSRSEMNVSTLELGDSALYLCASSWGRPSTDTQYFGPGTRLTVL.

This clonotype showed up just a few times. The chain links TRBV29-1 to TRBJ2-4, with D possibly being TRBD1 (6 bases). V was trimmed by 6 bases and J by 0 bases, leaving 9 bases between them. Germline-derived CDR1 and CDR2 are SQVTM and ANQGSEA. This CDR3 comprises 13 residues. The CDR3 is CSVGTPAKNIQYF. DNA for the CDR3: TGCAGCGTGGGGACACCAGCCAAAAACATTCAGTACTTC.